A selection of T cell receptor beta chains follows, all from one sample in a study of control samples from healthy donors and cancer patients. Using immunoSEQ multiplex PCR, the repertoire was profiled, and TCRdb retains in-frame clones only, with some absent. The repertoire holds some 410,000 clones, with 75% to 95% as singletons. The sample taken for sequencing was PBMCs. These receptors came from a man aged 40-55 years with head and neck cancer. Both conserved end residues are part of each CDR3. The D gene is left open where the match is weak. Some rows mark clone size as missing; the rest say once, few, many or name a class of expanded clone.

TRBV5-6	TRBJ2-3	.	.	TGTGCCAGCAGCGAAAGGCGGCTCCTGGCACGCACAGATACGCAGTATTTT	CASSERRLLARTDTQYF
TRBV11-1	TRBJ1-4	.	.	TGTGCCAGCAGCTGGGGGATACGGACGAATGAAAAACTGTTTTTT	CASSWGIRTNEKLFF
TRBV4-1	TRBJ2-1	.	.	TGCGCCAGCAGCCAAGGGTTCGGCTGGAACGAGCAGTTCTTC	CASSQGFGWNEQFF
TRBV6-5	TRBJ1-2	few	.	TGTGCCAGCCTCCCGGTTGGGAAGGGCTACACCTTC	CASLPVGKGYTF
TRBV28	TRBJ1-5	.	.	TGTGCCAGCAGTTTGGGGCAGAGCAATCAGCCCCAGCATTTT	CASSLGQSNQPQHF
TRBV11-2	TRBJ2-2	.	.	TGTGCCAGCAGCCCCGGGACTCTGGAGGAGCTGTTTTTT	CASSPGTLEELFF
TRBV28	TRBJ2-3	.	.	TGTGCCAGCAGCCCCCACCGAGGGGGGGGTACAGATACGCAGTATTTT	CASSPHRGGGTDTQYF
TRBV28	TRBJ1-2	.	TRBD1	TGTGCCAGCAGCTCCCCGGGACAGACAGGTGGCTACACCTTC	CASSSPGQTGGYTF
TRBV27	TRBJ1-1	.	.	TGTGCCAGCAGTAGACCCCCAGGGGTAAGAAAACACACTGAAGCTTTCTTT	CASSRPPGVRKHTEAFF
TRBV6-5	TRBJ1-2	.	.	TGTGCCAGCAGCCCCGGCTGGGGAGTCAACTATGGCTACACCTTC	CASSPGWGVNYGYTF
TRBV5-4	TRBJ2-7	.	.	TGTGCCAGCAGCACAGCGGGTACGTACGAGCAGTACTTC	CASSTAGTYEQYF
TRBV7-3	TRBJ1-1	.	.	TGTGCCAGCAGCAAAGGTGTGAACACTGAAGCTTTCTTT	CASSKGVNTEAFF
TRBV14	TRBJ2-7	.	TRBD1	TGTGCCAGCAGCCAAGCCGACAGGGTCGAGCAGTACTTC	CASSQADRVEQYF
TRBV29-1	TRBJ2-1	.	.	TGCAGCGTTGGGAAGATCAGGGGACACAATGAGCAGTTCTTC	CSVGKIRGHNEQFF
TRBV4-1	TRBJ1-6	.	.	TGCGCCAGCAGCGATATTAACCACGAGGGATCATTTCATTCACCCCTCCACTTT	CASSDINHEGSFHSPLHF
TRBV7-3	TRBJ2-1	.	TRBD2	TGTGCCAGCAGCTTAACTGGCGGGAGAACCCACAATGAGCAGTTCTTC	CASSLTGGRTHNEQFF
TRBV28	TRBJ2-3	.	TRBD2	TGTGCCAGCAGTTTTTGGGTGGAGCGGACTAGCGGGACTAGCACAGATACGCAGTATTTT	CASSFWVERTSGTSTDTQYF
TRBV7-6	TRBJ1-1	.	.	TGTGCCAGCAGCTTACGGATGGAGGGGAAAGCTTTCTTT	CASSLRMEGKAFF
TRBV12-3/TRBV12-4	TRBJ2-7	.	.	TGTGCCAGCAGTTCATACTACGAGCAGTACTTC	CASSSYYEQYF
TRBV28	TRBJ2-3	.	.	TGTGCCAGCAGCTCGGGGGCCACAGATACGCAGTATTTT	CASSSGATDTQYF
TRBV3-1/TRBV3-2	TRBJ2-3	.	.	TGTGCCAGCGCCCAGAACACAGATACGCAGTATTTT	CASAQNTDTQYF
TRBV11-3	TRBJ2-3	.	.	TGTGCCAGCAGCCTGGGGCCGAGCGGACCAGGCACAGATACGCAGTATTTT	CASSLGPSGPGTDTQYF
TRBV11-2	TRBJ1-4	.	.	TGTGCCAGCAGCTTTTCAAGCCCGGCCAGCCCCCGTGAAAAACTGTTTTTT	CASSFSSPASPREKLFF
TRBV6-6	TRBJ1-1	.	.	TGTGCCAGCAGGCCCACAGGGACGGGGACTGAAGCTTTCTTT	CASRPTGTGTEAFF
TRBV4-1	TRBJ2-5	.	.	TGCGCCAGCAGCCAAGAGGTAGCGTGGGAGACCCAGTACTTC	CASSQEVAWETQYF
TRBV5-1	TRBJ1-2	.	.	TGCGCCAGCAGCTTACCCTCGGATGGCTACACCTTC	CASSLPSDGYTF
TRBV9	TRBJ1-6	.	.	TGTGCCAGCAGCGTGGGCAGCAATAATAATTCACCCCTCCACTTT	CASSVGSNNNSPLHF
TRBV29-1	TRBJ2-3	.	.	TGCAGCGTGTGGGAACGGGCCACCTGGGATACGCAGTATTTT	CSVWERATWDTQYF
TRBV6-2/TRBV6-3	TRBJ1-5	.	.	TGTGCCAGCAGTTACACTGGGAGGTATAGCAATCAGCCCCAGCATTTT	CASSYTGRYSNQPQHF
TRBV5-1	TRBJ1-5	few	.	TGCGCCAGCAGTTTACAGGGAGAAGGGCAGCCCCAGCATTTT	CASSLQGEGQPQHF
TRBV11-2	TRBJ2-1	.	TRBD2	TGTGCCAGCAGCTCAGCCCAACTAGCGGGGGGGCTTAATGAGCAGTTCTTC	CASSSAQLAGGLNEQFF
TRBV9	TRBJ2-2	.	.	TGTGCCAGCAGCGCAGACGGGGAGCTGTTTTTT	CASSADGELFF
TRBV4-1	TRBJ2-3	.	TRBD2	TGCGCCAGCAGCCAAGATCCGGCCCAGCGGGGACCCACAGATACGCAGTATTTT	CASSQDPAQRGPTDTQYF
TRBV6-1	TRBJ2-1	.	.	TGTGCCAGCAGTGAAGCTGGGAAGTACAATGAGCAGTTCTTC	CASSEAGKYNEQFF
TRBV6-5	TRBJ2-1	.	TRBD2	TGTGCCAGCAGTCCTAGCGGCCAGACCTACAATGAGCAGTTCTTC	CASSPSGQTYNEQFF
TRBV9	TRBJ1-3	.	.	TGTGCCAGCAGCTTTAACAGGTTACCGAGCTCTGGAAACACCATATATTTT	CASSFNRLPSSGNTIYF
TRBV19	TRBJ2-1	.	.	TGTGCCAGTAGTATTAGTGCCACACACAATGAGCAGTTCTTC	CASSISATHNEQFF
TRBV5-6	TRBJ2-7	.	TRBD2	TGTGCCAGCCAAACTAGCGCGAGCTCCTACGAGCAGTACTTC	CASQTSASSYEQYF
TRBV7-9	TRBJ1-2	.	.	TGTGCCAGCAGCTTACCCCTGAGTGGCTACACCTTC	CASSLPLSGYTF
TRBV27	TRBJ1-2	.	.	TGTGCCAGCAGACCCGGCCGCGGCTACAGCTACACCTTC	CASRPGRGYSYTF
TRBV9	TRBJ2-7	.	TRBD1	TGTGCCAGCAGCGCCCGGGACAGGGGTTACGAGCAGTACTTC	CASSARDRGYEQYF
TRBV28	TRBJ1-2	.	.	TGTGCCAGCAGCCGGACGGGGTCAAACTATGGCTACACCTTC	CASSRTGSNYGYTF
TRBV28	TRBJ1-2	.	.	TGTGCCAGCAGTCTTGGACAGTATGGCTACACCTTC	CASSLGQYGYTF
TRBV28	TRBJ2-7	.	.	TGTGCCAGCAGTTCCTACTACGAGCAGTACTTC	CASSSYYEQYF
TRBV15	TRBJ1-5	.	.	TGTGCCACCAGCAGAGTACAGGGTGGCAATCAGCCCCAGCATTTT	CATSRVQGGNQPQHF
TRBV11-2	TRBJ2-2	once	TRBD1	TGTGCCAGCAGCTCCGCAGGGGGCCCGGGCACCGGGGAGCTGTTTTTT	CASSSAGGPGTGELFF
TRBV4-3	TRBJ2-7	once	.	TGCGCCAGCAGCCAAGATACCCTCGATTCCCCCTACGAGCAGTACTTC	CASSQDTLDSPYEQYF
TRBV30	TRBJ1-1	.	TRBD1	TGTGCCTGGAGGGGACAGGGGAACACTGAAGCTTTCTTT	CAWRGQGNTEAFF